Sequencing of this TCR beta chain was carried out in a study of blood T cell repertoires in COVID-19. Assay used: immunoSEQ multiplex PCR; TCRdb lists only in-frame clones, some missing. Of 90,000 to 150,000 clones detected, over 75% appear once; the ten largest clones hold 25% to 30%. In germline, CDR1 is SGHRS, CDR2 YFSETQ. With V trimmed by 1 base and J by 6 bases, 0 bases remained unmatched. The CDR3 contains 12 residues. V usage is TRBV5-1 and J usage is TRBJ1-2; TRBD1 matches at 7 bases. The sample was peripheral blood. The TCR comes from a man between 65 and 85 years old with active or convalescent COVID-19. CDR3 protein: CASSLQGDGYTF. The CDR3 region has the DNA TGCGCCAGCAGCTTGCAGGGGGATGGCTACACCTTC.